The 22 T cell receptor beta chains below were found in one sample sequenced in a study of identical twins. Using its own MiXCR run on the 5' RACE reads, TCRdb lists one record per CDR3 protein. The sample has roughly 250,000 distinct CDR3 sequences; over 13% are singletons. Sequenced sample: memory (CD45RO+) T cells sorted from blood. These receptors were taken from a young woman in good health.

The J gene is TRBJ2-5, the V gene TRBV10-3; a weak D match, TRBD1 (5 bases). V was cut by 3 bases and J by 2 bases, with 7 bases left in between. The CDR3 consists of 13 residues. CDR1 and CDR2 (germline): ENHRY, SYGVKD. In nucleotides, the CDR3 is TGTGCCATCAGTGATCAGGGACAAGAGACCCAGTACTTC. Translated: CAISDQGQETQYF.

The sample holds a few counts of this clonotype. This chain connects TRBV3-1 to TRBJ1-4; D gene uncertain. The length of the CDR3 is 12 residues. The V gene's germline CDR1 is LGHDT and CDR2 YNNKEL (reference sequence). Between the trimmed V and J ends, which lost 3 bases and 8 bases, there was a span of 7 bases. CDR3 bases: TGTGCCAGCAGCCAGGTACACGAAAAACTGTTTTTT. Amino acids: CASSQVHEKLFF.

This rearrangement joins TRBV5-5 to TRBJ2-4; maybe TRBD1 (6 bases). V gave up 3 bases and J gave up 4 bases, with 14 bases separating them. CDR3 length: 15 amino acids. Germline values: CDR1 SGHKS, CDR2 YYEKEE (reference sequence). The CDR3 sequence is CASSWSPDSKNIQYF. The CDR3 DNA reads TGTGCCAGCAGCTGGTCCCCGGACAGTAAAAACATTCAGTACTTC.

The CDR3 nucleotides read TGCAGTGCTAGGAGGACAGGGTTTTTAAAACTGTTTTTT. This codes for CSARRTGFLKLFF. The rearrangement links TRBV20-1 to TRBJ1-4; TRBD1 aligns across 8 bases. Unmatched junction bases numbered 7, after V lost 3 bases and J lost 10 bases. This CDR3 has 13 amino acids. Germline CDR1 DFQATT, CDR2 SNEGSKA (reference sequence).

The chain uses TRBV5-5 and TRBJ2-5; 8 bases line up with TRBD2. The CDR3 extends over 14 amino acids. After removal of 2 bases from V and 4 bases from J, the junction contained 4 bases not matched to a gene. Germline V lookup: CDR1 SGHKS, CDR2 YYEKEE (reference sequence). The CDR3 here is CASSLAGAPETQYF. CDR3 bases: TGTGCCAGCAGCTTAGCGGGGGCCCCAGAGACCCAGTACTTC.

The table lists this clonotype with a few counts. This chain joins TRBV12-3 or TRBV12-4 and TRBJ2-1; a weak D match, TRBD2 (6 bases). This CDR3 has 14 amino acids. Trimming cost V 5 bases and J 4 bases, with 12 bases left between them. CDR3 amino acids: CASSPRLVYNEQFF. CDR3 sequence (DNA): TGTGCCAGCAGTCCAAGACTAGTATACAATGAGCAGTTCTTC.

This clonotype was picked up a small number of times. The rearrangement links TRBV3-1 to TRBJ1-1, with D possibly matching TRBD1 (6 bases). The CDR3 length is 15 residues. Trimming removed 1 base at V and 8 bases at J, with 17 bases between. In germline, CDR1 is LGHDT, CDR2 YNNKEL (reference sequence). The CDR3 protein is CASSQGLAGGVEAFF. The DNA of the CDR3 is TGTGCCAGCAGCCAAGGGCTAGCGGGGGGCGTCGAAGCTTTCTTT.

The rearrangement uses TRBV4-3 and TRBJ2-7; D unclear. CDR1 and CDR2 from the germline V gene are LGHNA and YSLEER. With 0 bases removed from V and 0 bases from J, the gap between germline ends came to 6 bases. This CDR3 is built from 14 residues. The CDR3 spells CASSQDRTSYEQYF. The DNA for the CDR3 is TGCGCCAGCAGCCAAGATCGGACCTCCTACGAGCAGTACTTC.

This sequence joins TRBV6-1 and TRBJ2-3; possibly TRBD2 for D (6 bases). This CDR3 has 15 residues. Germline loops: CDR1 MNHNS, CDR2 SASEGT. Trimming cost V 8 bases and J 2 bases, with 17 bases left between them. Here the CDR3 DNA reads TGTGCCAGCCACCCATGGGGGACTCCCACAGATACGCAGTATTTT. Its protein product is CASHPWGTPTDTQYF.

Ten or more counts support this clonotype. V usage is TRBV7-9 and J usage is TRBJ1-6; TRBD1 agrees at 8 bases. This CDR3 is 15 amino acids long. J lost 8 bases, V lost 6 bases, and 9 bases had no gene match. Per germline, CDR1 SEHNR and CDR2 FQNEAQ (reference sequence). Here the CDR3 reads CASSQGTGEYSPLHF. The CDR3 nucleotides are TGTGCCAGCAGTCAAGGGACAGGAGAATATTCACCCCTCCACTTT.

The V gene is TRBV6-5, the J gene TRBJ1-5; D might be TRBD1 (6 bases). CDR3 length equals 14 residues. CDR1 and CDR2 (germline): MNHEY, SVGAGI. The V and J ends lost 4 bases and 4 bases respectively, with 11 bases between them. The CDR3 DNA sequence: TGTGCCAGCAGTTCAGGGGCGAGGAATCAGCCCCAGCATTTT. This translates into CASSSGARNQPQHF.

The CDR3 DNA sequence: TGCAGTGTTGTTGGCGGGGCCTCTTACGAGCAGTACTTC. Its translation is CSVVGGASYEQYF. V and J are TRBV20-1 and TRBJ2-7; possibly TRBD2 for D (6 bases). V was pared by 7 bases and J by 4 bases, with 17 bases between. CDR3 length: 13 residues. Looked up from germline, CDR1 is DFQATT and CDR2 is SNEGSKA (reference sequence).

The chain uses TRBV7-2 and TRBJ2-1, with 7 bases matching TRBD2. This CDR3 spans 16 amino acids. The V and J ends lost 0 bases and 10 bases, in that order; junction bases with no gene match: 12. Germline V gives CDR1 SGHTA, CDR2 FQGNSA. The CDR3 DNA is TGTGCCAGCAGCTTAGCGGAAGGCGGGAGAGGGCGGGAGCAGTTCTTC. Translating gives CASSLAEGGRGREQFF.

This clonotype has ten or more counts. Written as DNA, the CDR3 is TGCGCCAGCAGCACCGGACAGCCGAAAAATGAAAAACTGTTTTTT. The encoded protein is CASSTGQPKNEKLFF. This sequence joins TRBV5-1 and TRBJ1-4, with a tentative D call TRBD1 (6 bases). V was pared by 4 bases and J by 5 bases, with 15 bases between. CDR1 is SGHRS and CDR2 is YFSETQ in the germline V gene. The CDR3 totals 15 residues.

This clonotype was counted only a few times. The chain recombines TRBV20-1 with TRBJ2-1; 7 bases map to TRBD2. The CDR3 length is 15 residues. J lost 4 bases, V lost 6 bases, and 12 bases had no gene match. Germline CDR1 is DFQATT and CDR2 is SNEGSKA (reference sequence). This chain's CDR3 is CSAKLAWKGYNEQFF. The CDR3 DNA reads as TGCAGTGCCAAACTAGCGTGGAAAGGGTACAATGAGCAGTTCTTC.

The table lists this clonotype with a few counts. The gene calls are TRBV10-3 and TRBJ1-1, with unresolved D. V shed 0 bases and J shed 1 base, with 18 bases lying between them. This CDR3 comprises 18 residues. Germline assignment: CDR1 ENHRY and CDR2 SYGVKD. CDR3 loop: CAISESRPGPPKNTEAFF. CDR3 coding DNA: TGTGCCATCAGTGAGTCGCGCCCCGGGCCACCGAAGAACACTGAAGCTTTCTTT.

The rearrangement joins TRBV7-2 to TRBJ2-5; tentative D call: TRBD2 (5 bases). The CDR3 has 11 residues. V was shortened by 8 bases and J by 5 bases, with 9 bases between the two germline ends. The germline gives CDR1 SGHTA, CDR2 FQGNSA. The CDR3 DNA reads TGTGCCAGCGGACTGTGGGAGACCCAGTACTTC. Its translation is CASGLWETQYF.

The rearrangement joins TRBV10-3 to TRBJ2-7, with D tentatively TRBD1 or TRBD2 (5 bases each). The CDR3 loop spans 13 amino acids. With 2 bases removed from V and 9 bases from J, the gap between germline ends came to 14 bases. In germline, CDR1 is ENHRY, CDR2 SYGVKD. CDR3 nucleotide sequence: TGTGCCATCAGTGAGGGTGCCCGGGGCGGGCAGTACTTC. Its translation is CAISEGARGGQYF.

The table lists this clonotype with many counts. The V gene is TRBV3-1, the J gene TRBJ1-2; possibly TRBD1 for D (5 bases). CDR3 length: 11 amino acids. Trimming pared 4 bases from V and 13 bases from J, leaving 13 bases between. CDR1 and CDR2 from the germline V gene are LGHDT and YNNKEL (reference sequence). The CDR3 reads CASSRRDFRTF. The CDR3 DNA reads TGTGCCAGCAGCCGCCGGGACTTTCGCACCTTC.

The table lists this clonotype with a few counts. The rearrangement joins TRBV20-1 to TRBJ2-5; D remains unclear. There are 11 residues in the CDR3. Trimming removed 4 bases from V and 5 bases from J, with 8 bases in between. Germline CDR1 is DFQATT and CDR2 is SNEGSKA (reference sequence). The CDR3 loop is CSAMNWETQYF. The CDR3 coding sequence is TGCAGTGCTATGAATTGGGAGACCCAGTACTTC.

J is TRBJ2-1 and V is TRBV6-2 or TRBV6-3; TRBD1 agrees at 7 bases. Trimming removed 6 bases from V and 10 bases from J; junction bases left unmatched: 3. The CDR3 extends over 11 amino acids. Germline CDR1 is MNHEY and CDR2 is SVGEGT. For the CDR3, the DNA is TGTGCCAGCAGAAACAGGGGAGAGCAGTTCTTC. This encodes CASRNRGEQFF.

This clonotype was seen ten or more times. This chain joins TRBV12-3 or TRBV12-4 and TRBJ2-3; TRBD2 matches 8 bases. CDR3 length: 14 amino acids. Germline trimming cut 8 bases from V and 1 base from J; bases unmatched to any gene: 5. This CDR3 reads CASREGGGTDTQYF. CDR3 bases: TGTGCCAGCCGGGAGGGGGGCGGCACAGATACGCAGTATTTT.